The 20 T cell receptor beta chains listed next were all sequenced from one sample in a study of T cell repertoires in cytomegalovirus infection. A single record per CDR3 protein comes from TCRdb applying MiXCR to the reads. The sample shows more than 300,000 distinct CDR3 sequences, roughly 36% of them seen only once. Antigen specificity for these receptors is unknown. The source was cultured PBMCs, collected from culture after CMV antigen stimulation. Receptor source: a human donor in good health (CMV status not recorded). Some clones in this sample may be carry-over from other donors' samples.

There are a few counts of this clonotype. J is TRBJ1-4 and V is TRBV7-6; TRBD1 is a possible D gene (6 bases). Germline V CDR1 and CDR2: SGHVS, FNYEAQ. Trimming cost V 5 bases and J 10 bases, with 23 bases left between them. CDR3 length equals 16 residues. CDR3 nucleotides: TGTGCCAGCAGCCATCCTCTGGGGGGGCAGGGAGGAAAACTGTTTTTT. Amino acids: CASSHPLGGQGGKLFF.

This clonotype has just a few counts. The rearrangement links TRBV6-6 to TRBJ1-3; no definite D call. Trimming took off 6 bases at V and 0 bases at J, with 9 bases between the two ends. The CDR3 spans 14 residues. Per the germline V gene, CDR1 is MNHNY and CDR2 is SVGAGI (reference sequence). This CDR3 is CASSQVSSGNTIYF. The DNA for the CDR3 is TGTGCCAGCAGCCAAGTAAGCTCTGGAAACACCATATATTTT.

This clonotype has only a few counts. The J gene is TRBJ2-7, the V gene TRBV4-1; 10 nucleotides agree with TRBD2. V lost 1 base to trimming and J lost 2 bases; unmatched junction nucleotides: 2. The CDR3 contains 15 residues. The V gene's germline CDR1 is MGHRA and CDR2 YSYEKL. The CDR3 loop reads CASSQAGTSAYEQYV. Here the CDR3 DNA reads TGCGCCAGCAGCCAAGCGGGGACTAGCGCCTACGAGCAGTACGTC.

V gene TRBV5-4 combines with J gene TRBJ2-1; D is possibly TRBD2 (5 bases). Between the trimmed V and J ends, which lost 7 bases and 10 bases, there was a span of 15 bases. The CDR3 covers 12 residues. In germline, CDR1 is SGHNT, CDR2 YYREEE (reference sequence). Here the CDR3 DNA reads TGTGCCAGCGGGTGGCCCACTAGAGAGCAGTTCTTC. Amino acids: CASGWPTREQFF.

This clonotype showed up just a few times. The CDR3 bases are TGTGCCAGCAGCGTATCGGTAGGGATACTTGCAGATACGCAGTATTTT. Translation: CASSVSVGILADTQYF. V usage is TRBV9 and J usage is TRBJ2-3; no firm D call. CDR3 length: 16 residues. Trimming pared 1 base from V and 4 bases from J, leaving 16 bases between. Germline V gene sequence: CDR1 SGDLS, CDR2 YYNGEE.

The rearrangement uses TRBV6-6 and TRBJ2-3; D uncertain. The CDR3 sequence is 14 residues long. Germline CDR1 MNHNY, CDR2 SVGAGI (reference sequence). Trimming cost V 2 bases and J 3 bases, with 9 bases left between them. The DNA for the CDR3 is TGTGCCAGCAGTTACGACGGGCCGACAGATACGCAGTATTTT. Translating gives CASSYDGPTDTQYF.

The V call is TRBV7-2, the J call TRBJ2-1; D may be TRBD1 (5 bases). Germline V lookup: CDR1 SGHTA, CDR2 FQGNSA. The CDR3 consists of 15 residues. The V and J ends lost 0 bases and 3 bases respectively, with 9 bases between them. CDR3 region: CASSLAGLLYNEQFF. DNA of the CDR3: TGTGCCAGCAGCTTAGCGGGGCTGCTCTACAATGAGCAGTTCTTC. Combining the CDR3 with reference TRBV7-2 and TRBJ2-1 gives the whole variable domain GAGVSQSPSNKVTEKGKDVELRCDPISGHTALYWYRQSLGQGLEFLIYFQGNSAPDKSGLPSDRFSAERTGGSVSTLTIQRTQQEDSAVYLCASSLAGLLYNEQFFGPGTRLTVL.

This sequence joins TRBV6-2 or TRBV6-3 and TRBJ2-7, with D possibly being TRBD1 (6 bases). V lost 6 bases and J lost 6, with 24 bases in between. From germline, CDR1 is MNHEY and CDR2 SVGEGT. This CDR3 has 16 amino acids. CDR3 nucleotides: TGTGCCAGCAGCCAATACGACCTCGGGACATTAGCCGAGCAGTACTTC. It encodes CASSQYDLGTLAEQYF.

The table lists this clonotype with a few counts. This chain connects TRBV7-4 to TRBJ1-2, with a tentative D call TRBD1 (5 bases). Germline V gene sequence: CDR1 SGHVT, CDR2 SQSDAQ. Trimming pared 2 bases from V and 0 bases from J, leaving 10 bases between. CDR3 length: 15 amino acids. The CDR3 DNA reads TGTGCCAGCAGCTTAAGGGGAATAGCTAACTATGGCTACACCTTC. This sequence encodes CASSLRGIANYGYTF.

This chain connects TRBV3-1 to TRBJ2-3; perhaps TRBD2 as D (7 bases). CDR1 is LGHDT and CDR2 is YNNKEL in the germline V gene (reference sequence). Trimming removed 9 bases at V and 0 bases at J, with 16 bases between. This CDR3 contains 15 residues. The CDR3 protein is CASQRDIGSTDTQYF. In nucleotides, the CDR3 is TGTGCCAGTCAGCGGGACATCGGTAGCACAGATACGCAGTATTTT.

This clonotype was recorded a few times. The chain has TRBV6-2 or TRBV6-3 and TRBJ2-4; the match to TRBD1 covers 8 bases. CDR1 is MNHEY and CDR2 is SVGEGT in the germline V gene. This CDR3 comprises 16 residues. The trim removed 0 bases at V and 5 bases at J, leaving 6 bases unmatched. The CDR3 nucleotides are TGTGCCAGCAGTTACTCGCTGGACAGGGCGGAAAACATTCAGTACTTC. The encoded protein is CASSYSLDRAENIQYF.

This clonotype has ten or more counts. This rearrangement joins TRBV7-8 to TRBJ2-2; TRBD1 matches 10 bases. CDR1 SGHVS and CDR2 FQNEAQ come from the germline V gene. This CDR3 has 15 residues. V lost 3 bases and J lost 9; bases outside the gene matches: 7. CDR3 protein: CASSLDRGIPRELFF. The CDR3 DNA reads as TGTGCCAGCAGCTTGGACAGGGGGATCCCCCGGGAGCTGTTTTTT.

The chain recombines TRBV9 with TRBJ1-1; D is undetermined. Trimming stripped 3 bases from V and 1 base from J, with 10 bases between. Germline V CDR1 and CDR2: SGDLS, YYNGEE. CDR3 length: 14 residues. CDR3 residues: CASSGSVQNTEAFF. The CDR3 region has the DNA TGTGCCAGCAGCGGTAGCGTACAGAACACTGAAGCTTTCTTT.

The V gene is TRBV19, the J gene TRBJ2-5; TRBD2 agrees at 8 bases. The CDR3 has 14 residues. The J segment lost 4 bases and the V segment lost 6 bases, leaving 7 bases of the junction unmatched. Per the germline V gene, CDR1 is LNHDA and CDR2 is SQIVND (reference sequence). The CDR3 DNA sequence: TGTGCCAGTAGGAGCGGGAGAGGAGGAGAGACCCAGTACTTC. It translates to CASRSGRGGETQYF.

V is TRBV10-3 and J is TRBJ1-1; D is unresolved. The V gene's germline CDR1 is ENHRY and CDR2 SYGVKD. The CDR3 sequence is 13 residues long. V was clipped by 11 bases and J by 2 bases, with 15 bases between them. The CDR3 here is CAASSGLNTEAFF. CDR3 DNA sequence: TGTGCCGCAAGCAGCGGACTAAACACTGAAGCTTTCTTT.

This clonotype has only a few counts. The gene calls are TRBV5-1 and TRBJ1-4; maybe TRBD1 (5 bases). This CDR3 has 14 residues. Trimming pared 2 bases from V and 10 bases from J, leaving 15 bases between. Germline CDR1 is SGHRS and CDR2 is YFSETQ. The CDR3 DNA sequence: TGCGCCAGCAGCTTCTCGTCTGACGGGACAAAACTGTTTTTT. As protein: CASSFSSDGTKLFF.

In DNA form, the CDR3 reads TGTGCCAGCAGCGTACCCAGGGGGCGAATCGGGGAGCTGTTTTTT. It specifies CASSVPRGRIGELFF. The rearrangement joins TRBV7-2 to TRBJ2-2; 8 positions match TRBD1. V shed 5 bases and J 7 bases; nucleotides not matched to a gene: 9. The CDR3 has 15 residues. Germline CDR1 reads SGHTA; CDR2 reads FQGNSA.

This clonotype was counted between two and nine times. This chain connects TRBV7-6 to TRBJ2-1; D possibly corresponds to TRBD1 (5 bases). The CDR3 runs to 16 residues. Germline values: CDR1 SGHVS, CDR2 FNYEAQ. Trimming left V 5 bases short and J 7 bases short, with 21 bases between. CDR3 coding DNA: TGTGCCAGCAGCCAAGAGAGCCAATCAAGGACAAATGAGCAGTTCTTC. Translating it yields CASSQESQSRTNEQFF.

J is TRBJ2-4 and V is TRBV27; D is unresolved. V was pared by 6 bases and J by 2 bases, with 14 bases between. Germline V lookup: CDR1 MNHEY, CDR2 SMNVEV (reference sequence). The CDR3 is 15 amino acids. The CDR3 region has the DNA TGTGCCAGCAGCGAATCCGCCCTAACCAAAAACATTCAGTACTTC. This sequence encodes CASSESALTKNIQYF.

This clonotype turned up a few times. The chain combines TRBV6-5 with TRBJ2-7, with TRBD1 identical over 10 bases. V gave up 0 bases and J gave up 4 bases; unmatched junction bases: 9. This CDR3 comprises 17 residues. CDR1 and CDR2 from the germline V gene are MNHEY and SVGAGI. The CDR3 region is CASSYSLGQGVAYEQYF. CDR3 sequence (DNA): TGTGCCAGCAGTTACTCCCTCGGACAGGGGGTCGCGTACGAGCAGTACTTC.